Below are 23 T cell receptor beta chains sequenced from a single sample in a study of siplizumab effects on memory and regulatory T cells. The table came from immunoSEQ multiplex PCR; TCRdb's copy has only in-frame clones and leaves some out. The sample contains about 64,000 clones, about 96% of which appear only once. Sequencing input: naive CD8+ T cells sorted from blood. These receptors were taken from a human donor in good health.

The V gene is TRBV11-2, the J gene TRBJ2-7, with D unclear. Trimming shortened V by 1 base and J by 0 bases, and 4 bases separated the two germline ends. Per the germline V gene, CDR1 is SGHAT and CDR2 is FQNNGV. The CDR3 has 13 residues. The chain's CDR3 is CASSLASSYEQYF. The CDR3 region has the DNA TGTGCCAGCAGCTTAGCCAGCTCCTACGAGCAGTACTTC.

The CDR3 sequence is CASSQALGGAYEQYF. The CDR3 bases are TGCGCCAGCAGCCAAGCCCTAGGGGGAGCCTACGAGCAGTACTTC. The V and J genes are TRBV4-3 and TRBJ2-7, with D perhaps matching TRBD1 (6 bases). The CDR3 is 15 residues long. Germline CDR1 LGHNA, CDR2 YSLEER. Trimming left V 1 base short and J 2 bases short, with 12 bases between.

V and J are TRBV20-1 and TRBJ2-1, with D possibly called TRBD1 or TRBD2 (5 bases each). Germline assignment: CDR1 DFQATT and CDR2 SNEGSKA (reference sequence). CDR3 size: 11 residues. The germline V and J ends were trimmed by 5 bases and 6 bases, with 8 bases remaining between them. CDR3 protein: CSAWDVNEQFF. The DNA for the CDR3 is TGCAGTGCTTGGGACGTCAATGAGCAGTTCTTC.

The CDR3 reads CASSYDRAHSTNEQFF. The CDR3 nucleotides are TGTGCCAGCAGTTACGACAGGGCGCACTCTACAAATGAGCAGTTCTTC. This chain connects TRBV6-6 to TRBJ2-1, with 7 bases matching TRBD1. CDR1 and CDR2 (germline): MNHNY, SVGAGI (reference sequence). This CDR3 is 16 amino acids long. The J segment lost 7 bases and the V segment lost 2 bases, leaving 11 bases of the junction unmatched.

The table lists this clone with a count of one. The gene calls are TRBV5-4 and TRBJ2-5, with TRBD2 matching over 9 bases. In germline, CDR1 is SGHNT, CDR2 YYREEE (reference sequence). This CDR3 region has 14 residues. The J segment lost 4 bases and the V segment lost 2 bases, leaving 3 bases of the junction unmatched. CDR3 bases: TGTGCCAGCAGCTTAGCGGGGGGAATAGAGACCCAGTACTTC. It translates to CASSLAGGIETQYF.

Remarks on this clone: This sample also contains other DNA sequences that code for the same CDR3. Here the CDR3 reads CASSPGQGAYEQYF. CDR3 nucleotide sequence: TGTGCCAGTAGCCCGGGACAGGGCGCCTACGAGCAGTACTTC. The rearrangement uses TRBV19 and TRBJ2-7; the match to TRBD1 covers 9 bases. The CDR3 contains 14 residues. Germline CDR1 reads LNHDA; CDR2 reads SQIVND (reference sequence). V trimming: 6 bases; J trimming: 2 bases; junction bases outside the gene matches: 5.

V is TRBV4-3 and J is TRBJ2-7; the match to TRBD1 covers 12 bases. The trim removed 4 bases at V and 4 bases at J, leaving 2 bases unmatched. The germline gives CDR1 LGHNA, CDR2 YSLEER. CDR3 length: 14 amino acids. CDR3 region: CASSPGQGAYEQYF. DNA of the CDR3: TGCGCCAGCAGCCCGGGACAGGGGGCGTACGAGCAGTACTTC.

The rearrangement joins TRBV6-5 to TRBJ2-5; D is uncertain. V shed 2 bases and J shed 5 bases, with 12 bases lying between them. The germline V gene encodes CDR1 MNHEY and CDR2 SVGAGI. This CDR3 is built from 14 residues. The CDR3 protein is CASSYVSLQETQYF. The CDR3 DNA is TGTGCCAGCAGTTACGTCAGCCTCCAGGAGACCCAGTACTTC.

The chain combines TRBV11-2 with TRBJ1-1; TRBD1 might be the D (5 bases). The CDR3 runs to 16 residues. Germline V gene data show CDR1 as SGHAT and CDR2 as FQNNGV. V was cut by 5 bases and J by 1 base, with 17 bases left in between. Here the CDR3 DNA reads TGTGCCAGCAGCCGCTCGGGGACTCCCCCGAACACTGAAGCTTTCTTT. Encoded protein: CASSRSGTPPNTEAFF.

The chain carries TRBV7-3 and TRBJ2-3, with D perhaps matching TRBD2 (6 bases). Trimming took 1 base from V and 2 from J, leaving 16 bases between them. Germline assignment: CDR1 SGHTA and CDR2 FQGTGA. This CDR3 comprises 17 residues. The CDR3: CASSLKSRDLDTDTQYF. The CDR3 coding sequence is TGTGCCAGCAGCTTAAAGTCCCGGGACTTGGACACAGATACGCAGTATTTT.

The gene calls are TRBV7-3 and TRBJ2-1; 11 bases fit TRBD2. Germline CDR1 is SGHTA and CDR2 is FQGTGA. CDR3 length: 15 residues. V trimming: 2 bases; J trimming: 7 bases; junction bases outside the gene matches: 4. Written as DNA, the CDR3 is TGTGCCAGCAGCTTATGGCTAGCGGGGGGAAATGAGCAGTTCTTC. It codes for CASSLWLAGGNEQFF. Drawing the rest from reference TRBV7-3 and TRBJ2-1, the complete variable domain is GAGVSQTPSNKVTEKGKYVELRCDPISGHTALYWYRQSLGQGPEFLIYFQGTGAADDSGLPNDRFFAVRPEGSVSTLKIQRTERGDSAVYLCASSLWLAGGNEQFFGPGTRLTVL.

The chain couples TRBV19 to TRBJ1-1, with TRBD1 matching over 7 bases. There are 13 residues in the CDR3. Germline assignment: CDR1 LNHDA and CDR2 SQIVND (reference sequence). The V gene end was trimmed by 5 bases and the J gene end by 4 bases; junction bases not matched to a gene: 4. CDR3 DNA: TGTGCCAGTAGTTCAGGGGGGAGCACTGAAGCTTTCTTT. Its translation: CASSSGGSTEAFF.

This clone was observed a few times. V is TRBV28 and J is TRBJ1-6; D unresolved. CDR1 and CDR2 (germline): MDHEN, SYDVKM. This CDR3 has 15 residues. V was pared by 5 bases and J by 6 bases, with 14 bases between. The CDR3 protein is CASSPLDGANSPLHF. In DNA, the CDR3 is TGTGCCAGCAGTCCCCTCGATGGTGCTAATTCACCCCTCCACTTT.

The chain recombines TRBV6-5 with TRBJ2-1; TRBD2 matches at 8 bases. This CDR3 region has 12 residues. The V gene end was trimmed by 2 bases and the J gene end by 13 bases; junction bases not matched to a gene: 4. The germline CDR1 and CDR2 sequences are MNHEY and SVGAGI. CDR3 amino acids: CASSYREGIQFF. The CDR3 nucleotides read TGTGCCAGCAGTTACCGGGAGGGCATTCAGTTCTTC.

The chain uses TRBV6-7 and TRBJ1-5; D not resolved. TRBV6-7 is annotated as an ORF whose role is uncertain. Trimming removed 6 bases at V and 4 bases at J, with 10 bases between. The CDR3 contains 13 residues. CDR3 DNA sequence: TGTGCCAGCAGCTTACGTAGGAATCAGCCCCAGCATTTT. It is translated as CASSLRRNQPQHF.

The V gene is TRBV9, the J gene TRBJ2-3; D is undetermined. With 6 bases removed from V and 1 base from J, the gap between germline ends came to 12 bases. Per the germline V gene, CDR1 is SGDLS and CDR2 is YYNGEE. The CDR3 runs to 14 residues. Written as DNA, the CDR3 is TGTGCCAGCACCCAATCCCCGGGCACAGATACGCAGTATTTT. It encodes CASTQSPGTDTQYF.

This rearrangement joins TRBV9 to TRBJ2-3; D may be TRBD2 (7 bases). Trimming cost V 0 bases and J 9 bases, with 20 bases left between them. The CDR3 is made up of 16 amino acids. CDR1 and CDR2 from the germline V gene are SGDLS and YYNGEE. As DNA, the CDR3 is TGTGCCAGCAGCGTAGAGGCGGGGGCCTTCGGAGGGACGCAGTATTTT. Its protein product is CASSVEAGAFGGTQYF.

The chain employs TRBV27 and TRBJ2-5; 12 nucleotides align to TRBD1. Unmatched junction bases numbered 3, after V lost 8 bases and J lost 5 bases. This CDR3 is built from 13 residues. Germline CDR1 is MNHEY and CDR2 is SMNVEV (reference sequence). In nucleotides, the CDR3 is TGTGCCAGCGGGACAGGGGGCACGGAGACCCAGTACTTC. Its translation is CASGTGGTETQYF.

This CDR3 is CATSRDEVFTDTQYF. CDR3 sequence (DNA): TGTGCCACCAGCAGAGACGAGGTATTCACAGATACGCAGTATTTT. The chain carries TRBV15 and TRBJ2-3; no reliable D call. The V gene's germline CDR1 is LNHNV and CDR2 YYDKDF (reference sequence). V was pared by 0 bases and J by 2 bases, with 9 bases between. The CDR3 sequence is 15 residues long. Variable domain in full (rest from reference TRBV15 and TRBJ2-3): DAMVIQNPRYQVTQFGKPVTLSCSQTLNHNVMYWYQQKSSQAPKLLFHYYDKDFNNEADTPDNFQSRRPNTSFCFLDIRSPGLGDTAMYLCATSRDEVFTDTQYFGPGTRLTVL.

The CDR3 DNA reads as TGTGCCAGCAGCCAAGGGGGCCAGCCCCAGCATTTT. This encodes CASSQGGQPQHF. The V and J genes are TRBV4-2 and TRBJ1-5; weak D call: TRBD1 (5 bases). In germline, CDR1 is LGHNA, CDR2 YNFKEQ. The CDR3 loop spans 12 amino acids. Deletions cut 1 base from V and 7 bases from J, with 5 bases between.

The chain uses TRBV11-3 and TRBJ2-1, with D perhaps TRBD1 or TRBD2 (6 bases each). Trimming stripped 5 bases from V and 4 bases from J, with 15 bases between. The CDR3 contains 15 residues. Looked up from germline, CDR1 is SGHNT and CDR2 is YENEEA. This CDR3 is CASSPGGGGYNEQFF. In DNA, the CDR3 is TGTGCCAGCAGCCCCGGAGGGGGTGGGTACAATGAGCAGTTCTTC.

The V gene is TRBV4-1, the J gene TRBJ2-7, with TRBD1 as a possible D gene (7 bases). V lost 0 bases and J 6 bases, leaving 18 bases between the germline ends. Germline V CDR1 and CDR2: MGHRA, YSYEKL. This CDR3 is 16 amino acids long. The CDR3 DNA is TGCGCCAGCAGCCAAGAGGGGGGAGACAGGGTCGGCGAGCAGTACTTC. Translated, it gives CASSQEGGDRVGEQYF.

The chain carries TRBV27 and TRBJ2-5, with 9 bases aligning to TRBD2. V gave up 7 bases and J gave up 6 bases; unmatched junction bases: 6. Per the germline V gene, CDR1 is MNHEY and CDR2 is SMNVEV (reference sequence). The CDR3 is made up of 13 amino acids. CDR3 protein: CASKQAGGKTQYF. The CDR3 bases are TGTGCCAGCAAACAAGCGGGGGGAAAGACCCAGTACTTC.